This T cell receptor beta chain was recorded in a study of vaccination effects on CD4 cells after COVID-19. V lost 4 bases and J 4 bases, leaving 11 bases between the germline ends. The CDR3 is 14 amino acids. The V gene's germline CDR1 is SGHTA and CDR2 FQGTGA. Profiled with immunoSEQ multiplex PCR; TCRdb holds only in-frame clones, not every one. Among some 79,000 clones listed, about 70% were seen once. The sample holds a few counts of this clone. Its antigen is unknown. Using viral peptide pools, the ViraFEST assay grew out antigen-specific CD4+ T cells prior to sequencing. Cells that had been cultured for ten to eleven days were the source of isolated CD4+ T cells.

This material consisted of CD4+ T cells from PBMCs cultured with HCoV-229E spike peptides, taken before COVID-19 vaccination. This rearrangement joins TRBV7-3 to TRBJ2-1, with a weak D call TRBD1 (6 bases). This TCR derives from a human donor who received a COVID-19 vaccine. The DNA for the CDR3 is TGTGCCAGCAGCTACGGACAGACATACAATGAGCAGTTCTTC. It encodes CASSYGQTYNEQFF.